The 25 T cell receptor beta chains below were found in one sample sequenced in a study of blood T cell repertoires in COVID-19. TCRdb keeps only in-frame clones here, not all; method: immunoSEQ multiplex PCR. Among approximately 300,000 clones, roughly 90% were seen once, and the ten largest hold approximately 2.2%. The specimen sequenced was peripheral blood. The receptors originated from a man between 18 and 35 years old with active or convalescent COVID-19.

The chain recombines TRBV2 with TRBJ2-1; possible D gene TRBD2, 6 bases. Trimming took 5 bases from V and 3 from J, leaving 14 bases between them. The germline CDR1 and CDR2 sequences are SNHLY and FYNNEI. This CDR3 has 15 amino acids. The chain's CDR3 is CASSPIAAGYNEQFF. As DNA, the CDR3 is TGTGCCAGCAGTCCCATAGCGGCCGGCTACAATGAGCAGTTCTTC.

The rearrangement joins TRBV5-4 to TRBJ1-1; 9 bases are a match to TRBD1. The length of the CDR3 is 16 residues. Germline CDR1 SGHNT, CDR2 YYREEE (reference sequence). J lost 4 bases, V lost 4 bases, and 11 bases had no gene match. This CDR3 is CASSPRQGVRGTEAFF. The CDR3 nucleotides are TGTGCCAGCAGCCCAAGACAGGGGGTAAGAGGCACTGAAGCTTTCTTT.

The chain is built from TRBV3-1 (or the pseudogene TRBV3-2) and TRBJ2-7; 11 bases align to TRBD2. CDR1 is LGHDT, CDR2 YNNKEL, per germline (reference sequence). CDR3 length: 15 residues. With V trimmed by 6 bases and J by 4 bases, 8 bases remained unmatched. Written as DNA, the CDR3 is TGTGCCAGCAGTCCATTAGCGGGGGGGCCTTACGAGCAGTACTTC. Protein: CASSPLAGGPYEQYF.

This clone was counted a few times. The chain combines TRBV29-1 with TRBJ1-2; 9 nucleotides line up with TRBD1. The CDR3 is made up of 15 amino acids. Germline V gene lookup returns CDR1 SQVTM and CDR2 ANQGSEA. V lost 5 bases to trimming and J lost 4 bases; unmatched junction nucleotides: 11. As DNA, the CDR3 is TGCAGCGTTAGGGGACAGGGAGGTGTGAGCTATGGCTACACCTTC. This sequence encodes CSVRGQGGVSYGYTF.

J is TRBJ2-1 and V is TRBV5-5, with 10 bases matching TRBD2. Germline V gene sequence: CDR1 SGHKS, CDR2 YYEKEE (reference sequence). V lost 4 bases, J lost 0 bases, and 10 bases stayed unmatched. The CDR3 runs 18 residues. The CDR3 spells CASSGKVLAGISYNEQFF. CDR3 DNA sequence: TGTGCCAGCAGCGGAAAGGTACTAGCGGGAATCTCCTACAATGAGCAGTTCTTC.

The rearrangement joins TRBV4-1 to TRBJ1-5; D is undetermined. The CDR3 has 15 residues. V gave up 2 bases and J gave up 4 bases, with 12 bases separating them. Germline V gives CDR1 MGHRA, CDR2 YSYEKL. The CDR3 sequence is CASSQLGLTNQPQHF. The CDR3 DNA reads TGCGCCAGCAGCCAACTTGGGCTTACGAATCAGCCCCAGCATTTT.

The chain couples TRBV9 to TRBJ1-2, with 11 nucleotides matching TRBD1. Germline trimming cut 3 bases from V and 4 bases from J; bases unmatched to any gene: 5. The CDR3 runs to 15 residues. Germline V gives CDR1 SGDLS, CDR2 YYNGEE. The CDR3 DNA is TGTGCCAGCAGCGGAGCCGGGACAGGGGGCTATGGCTACACCTTC. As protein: CASSGAGTGGYGYTF.

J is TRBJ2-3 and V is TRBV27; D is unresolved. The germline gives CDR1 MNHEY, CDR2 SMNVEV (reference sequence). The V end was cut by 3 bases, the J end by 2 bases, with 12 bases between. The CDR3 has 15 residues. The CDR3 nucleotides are TGTGCCAGCAGTTTTTTTCCTGGGCTCACAGATACGCAGTATTTT. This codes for CASSFFPGLTDTQYF.

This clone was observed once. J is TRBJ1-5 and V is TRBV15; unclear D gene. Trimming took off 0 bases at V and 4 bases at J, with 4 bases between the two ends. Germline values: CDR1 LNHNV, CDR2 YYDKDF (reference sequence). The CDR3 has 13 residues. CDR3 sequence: CATSRDTNQPQHF. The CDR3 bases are TGTGCCACCAGCAGAGATACAAATCAGCCCCAGCATTTT.

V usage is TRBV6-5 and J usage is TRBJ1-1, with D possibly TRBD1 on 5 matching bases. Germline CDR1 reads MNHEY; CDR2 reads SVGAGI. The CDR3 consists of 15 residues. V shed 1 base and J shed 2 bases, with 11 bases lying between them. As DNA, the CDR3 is TGTGCCAGCAGTTACTATCGGACACTTAACACTGAAGCTTTCTTT. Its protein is CASSYYRTLNTEAFF.

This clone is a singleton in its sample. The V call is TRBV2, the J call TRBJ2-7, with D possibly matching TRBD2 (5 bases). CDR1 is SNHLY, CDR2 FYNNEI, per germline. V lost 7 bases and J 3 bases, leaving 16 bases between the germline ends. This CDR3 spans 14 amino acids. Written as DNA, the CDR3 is TGTGCCAGCACGGGAATGACCCCCGGCTACGAGCAGTACTTC. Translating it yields CASTGMTPGYEQYF. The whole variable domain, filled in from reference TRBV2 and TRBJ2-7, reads EPEVTQTPSHQVTQMGQEVILRCVPISNHLYFYWYRQILGQKVEFLVSFYNNEISEKSEIFDDQFSVERPDGSNFTLKIRSTKLEDSAMYFCASTGMTPGYEQYFGPGTRLTVT.

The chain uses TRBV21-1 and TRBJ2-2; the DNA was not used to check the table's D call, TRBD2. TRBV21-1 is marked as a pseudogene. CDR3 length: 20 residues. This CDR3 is CASSRNGLAGGPRDTGELFF. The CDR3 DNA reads TGTGCCAGCAGCAGAAACGGACTAGCGGGGGGGCCGAGGGACACCGGGGAGCTGTTTTTT.

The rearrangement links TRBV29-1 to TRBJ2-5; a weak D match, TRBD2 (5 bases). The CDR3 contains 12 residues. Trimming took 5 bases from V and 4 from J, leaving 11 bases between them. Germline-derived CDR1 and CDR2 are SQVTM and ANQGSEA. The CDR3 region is CSVLRVGETQYF. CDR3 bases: TGCAGCGTTCTGAGGGTTGGAGAGACCCAGTACTTC.

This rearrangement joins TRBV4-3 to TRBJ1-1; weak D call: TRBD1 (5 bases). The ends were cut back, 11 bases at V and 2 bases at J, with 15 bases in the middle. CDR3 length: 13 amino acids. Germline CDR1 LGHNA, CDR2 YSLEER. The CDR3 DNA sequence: TGCGCCTCAGGGTTTGGAGTTAACACTGAAGCTTTCTTT. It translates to CASGFGVNTEAFF.

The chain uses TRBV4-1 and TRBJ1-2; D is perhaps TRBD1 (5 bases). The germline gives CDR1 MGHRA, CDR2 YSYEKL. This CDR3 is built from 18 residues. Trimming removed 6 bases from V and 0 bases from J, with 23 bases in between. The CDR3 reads CASRHLGATGPTNYGYTF. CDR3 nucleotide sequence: TGCGCCAGCAGACATTTAGGGGCAACCGGACCCACTAACTATGGCTACACCTTC.

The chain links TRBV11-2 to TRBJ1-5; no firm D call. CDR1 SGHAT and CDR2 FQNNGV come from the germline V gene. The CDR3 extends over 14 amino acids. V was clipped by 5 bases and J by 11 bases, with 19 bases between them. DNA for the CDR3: TGTGCCAGCAGCCAGCGCCCCAAGACCGGGGCCCAGCATTTT. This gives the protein CASSQRPKTGAQHF. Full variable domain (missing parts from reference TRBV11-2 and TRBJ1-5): EAGVAQSPRYKIIEKRQSVAFWCNPISGHATLYWYQQILGQGPKLLIQFQNNGVVDDSQLPKDRFSAERLKGVDSTLKIQPAKLEDSAVYLCASSQRPKTGAQHFGDGTRLSIL.

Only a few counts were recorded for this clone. Here the CDR3 reads CASSLGQYSPLHF. CDR3 nucleotide sequence: TGTGCCAGCAGCTTGGGACAGTATTCACCCCTCCACTTT. The chain couples TRBV5-6 to TRBJ1-6; D is possibly TRBD1 (5 bases). This CDR3 spans 13 amino acids. CDR1 is SGHDT and CDR2 is YYEEEE in the germline V gene. V was shortened by 0 bases and J by 8 bases, with 6 bases between the two germline ends.

CDR3: CAIRDRGSYEQYF. The CDR3 DNA sequence: TGTGCCATCCGAGACAGAGGCTCCTACGAGCAGTACTTC. The gene calls are TRBV10-3 and TRBJ2-7; maybe TRBD1 (5 bases). Germline CDR1 reads ENHRY; CDR2 reads SYGVKD. The CDR3 covers 13 residues. V dropped 8 bases and J dropped 0 bases, with 11 bases sitting between them.

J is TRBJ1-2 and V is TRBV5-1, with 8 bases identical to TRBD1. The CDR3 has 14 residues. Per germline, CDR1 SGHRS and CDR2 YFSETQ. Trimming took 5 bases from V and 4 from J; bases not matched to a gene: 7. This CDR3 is CASRATGVVYGYTF. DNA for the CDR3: TGCGCCAGCAGAGCGACAGGGGTTGTCTATGGCTACACCTTC.

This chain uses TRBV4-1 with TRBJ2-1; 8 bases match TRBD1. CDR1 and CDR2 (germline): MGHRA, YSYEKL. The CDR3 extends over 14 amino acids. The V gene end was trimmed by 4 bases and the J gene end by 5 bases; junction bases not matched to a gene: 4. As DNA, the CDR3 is TGCGCCAGCAGCCTTCAGGACAGGGACAATGAGCAGTTCTTC. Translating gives CASSLQDRDNEQFF.

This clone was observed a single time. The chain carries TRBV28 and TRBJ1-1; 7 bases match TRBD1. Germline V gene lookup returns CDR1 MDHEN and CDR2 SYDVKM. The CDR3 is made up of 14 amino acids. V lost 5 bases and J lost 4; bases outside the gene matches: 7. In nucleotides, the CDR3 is TGTGCCAGCAGTGGGCACAGGGGACGCACTGAAGCTTTCTTT. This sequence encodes CASSGHRGRTEAFF. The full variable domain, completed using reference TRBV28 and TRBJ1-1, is DVKVTQSSRYLVKRTGEKVFLECVQDMDHENMFWYRQDPGLGLRLIYFSYDVKMKEKGDIPEGYSVSREKKERFSLILESASTNQTSMYLCASSGHRGRTEAFFGQGTRLTVV.

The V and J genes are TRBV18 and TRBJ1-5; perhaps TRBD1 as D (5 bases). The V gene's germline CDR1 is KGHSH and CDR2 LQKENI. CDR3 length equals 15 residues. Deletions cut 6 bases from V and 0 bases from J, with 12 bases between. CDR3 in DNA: TGTGCCAGCTCGTTGGCGGGGGTTAGCAATCAGCCCCAGCATTTT. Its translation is CASSLAGVSNQPQHF.

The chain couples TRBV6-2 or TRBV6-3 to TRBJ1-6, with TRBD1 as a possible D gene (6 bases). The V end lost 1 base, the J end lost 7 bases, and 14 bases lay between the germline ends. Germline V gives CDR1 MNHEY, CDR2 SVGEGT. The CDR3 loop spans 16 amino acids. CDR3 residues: CASSYFAGALNSPLHF. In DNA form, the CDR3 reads TGTGCCAGCAGTTACTTCGCAGGGGCCTTGAATTCACCCCTCCACTTT.

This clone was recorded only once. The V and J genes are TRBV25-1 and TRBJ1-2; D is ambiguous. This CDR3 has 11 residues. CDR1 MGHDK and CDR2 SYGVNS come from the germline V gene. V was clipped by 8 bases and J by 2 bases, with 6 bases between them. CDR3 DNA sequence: TGTGCCAGCGGAGAAAACTATGGCTACACCTTC. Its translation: CASGENYGYTF.

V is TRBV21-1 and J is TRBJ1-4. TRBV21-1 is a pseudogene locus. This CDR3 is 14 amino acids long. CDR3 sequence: CASSKYGGWEKLFF. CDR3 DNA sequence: TGTGCCAGCAGCAAGTACGGGGGTTGGGAAAAACTGTTTTTT.